This T cell receptor beta chain was obtained from a study of blood T cell repertoires in COVID-19. Turning to the study itself: PBMCs, B-cell-depleted T cells, or T cells were the source of the cDNA or gDNA that made up the material.

CDR3 size: 13 residues. Between the trimmed V and J ends, which lost 9 bases and 4 bases, there was a span of 13 bases. Per the germline V gene, CDR1 is SNHLY and CDR2 is FYNNEI. The method was immunoSEQ multiplex PCR; TCRdb's version includes in-frame clones alone and lacks a portion of them. The profile shows a few hundred thousand clones, roughly 90% of them singletons. The sequenced material came from peripheral blood. The chain has TRBV2 and TRBJ1-3; maybe TRBD1 (5 bases). The source is a middle-aged man with acute or convalescent COVID-19. CDR3 residues: CASNTREGNTIYF. The CDR3 region has the DNA TGTGCCAGTAATACCAGGGAAGGAAACACCATATATTTT.